This T cell receptor beta chain derives from a study of blood T cell repertoires in COVID-19. Authors' methods: Using reference gene primer amplification, nucleated cell counts were estimated. The protocol was immunoSEQ multiplex PCR, while the TCRdb copy is restricted to in-frame clones and leaves out a portion. D and trimming come from the DNA, and the V and J calls and clone size come from that table. The repertoire consists of around 260,000 clones, with 70% to 90% occurring once and the leading ten covering 0.85% to 0.9%. The CDR3 covers 16 residues. Germline V gene lookup returns CDR1 MNHEY and CDR2 SVGAGI. Trimming shortened V by 0 bases and J by 4 bases, and 15 bases separated the two germline ends.

Sequencing was carried out using peripheral blood. The chain uses TRBV6-5 and TRBJ1-1; D is possibly TRBD1 (5 bases). This clonotype was obtained from a human donor with COVID-19, enrolled during active disease. The donor label of this sample is uncertain. The CDR3 spells CASSYSWGRGGTEAFF. CDR3 nucleotides: TGTGCCAGCAGTTACTCGTGGGGGAGGGGAGGCACTGAAGCTTTCTTT.